This T cell receptor beta chain was recorded in a study of CD8 T cells in Susac syndrome. RNA was extracted with the RNeasy kit, and a quantity of roughly 0.5 to 1 ug was reverse transcribed using random hexamers. By means of immunoSEQ multiplex PCR, TCR beta CDR3 spanning 54 Vbeta and 13 Jbeta underwent amplification. TCRdb fed the immunoSEQ multiplex PCR reads into MiXCR, producing one record per CDR3 protein. The sample lists 150,000 to 200,000 distinct CDR3 sequences, 90% to 95% occurring once. Only one count was recorded for this clonotype. The germline V gene encodes CDR1 SQVTM and CDR2 ANQGSEA. The CDR3 contains 12 residues. The junction had 7 bases not matched to a gene; V was cut back by 5 bases and J by 8 bases.

This TCR was recovered from a human donor in good health. The specimen was CD4+ T cells from PBMCs. The chain employs TRBV29-1 and TRBJ1-2; 8 bases map to TRBD1. The CDR3 DNA is TGCAGCGTTACCCGGACAGGGCGGGGCTACACCTTC. This translates into CSVTRTGRGYTF. Looking up the rest from reference TRBV29-1 and TRBJ1-2 gives the full variable domain: SAVISQKPSRDICQRGTSLTIQCQVDSQVTMMFWYRQQPGQSLTLIATANQGSEATYESGFVIDKFPISRPNLTFSTLTVSNMSPEDSSIYLCSVTRTGRGYTFGSGTRLTVV.